This passage covers 27 T cell receptor beta chains from one sample sequenced in a study of blood T cell repertoires in COVID-19. This table comes from immunoSEQ multiplex PCR, and its TCRdb copy is limited to in-frame clones, with some not included. Of 300,000 to 400,000 clones in the sample, roughly 86% were seen once. The sample was peripheral blood. The source is a human donor in a cohort sampled during active COVID-19.

This clone has only a few counts. The chain has TRBV2 and TRBJ2-7; 9 nucleotides match TRBD1. This CDR3 contains 13 residues. Germline trimming cut 5 bases from V and 2 bases from J; bases unmatched to any gene: 1. Germline lookup yields CDR1 SNHLY and CDR2 FYNNEI. The CDR3 loop reads CASSRDRAYEQYF. The DNA of the CDR3 is TGTGCCAGCAGTCGGGACAGGGCCTACGAGCAGTACTTC.

The rearrangement links TRBV7-9 to TRBJ2-6, with 8 bases matching TRBD1. Germline-derived CDR1 and CDR2 are SEHNR and FQNEAQ (reference sequence). Germline trimming cut 6 bases from V and 2 bases from J; bases unmatched to any gene: 3. This CDR3 contains 15 residues. The CDR3 loop reads CASRETGAGANVLTF. The CDR3 DNA reads as TGTGCCAGCAGGGAGACAGGGGCTGGGGCCAACGTCCTGACTTTC.

This clone was observed once. This chain links TRBV14 with TRBJ2-1, with 15 bases fitting TRBD2. The germline V gene encodes CDR1 SGHDN and CDR2 FVKESK. CDR3 size: 16 residues. V trimming: 4 bases; J trimming: 7 bases; junction bases outside the gene matches: 5. The CDR3 spells CASSPGTSGRPNEQFF. For the CDR3, the DNA is TGTGCCAGCAGCCCCGGGACTAGCGGGAGGCCTAATGAGCAGTTCTTC.

The CDR3 spells CASSLVFAYEQYF. CDR3 sequence (DNA): TGTGCCAGCAGCTTGGTCTTCGCCTACGAGCAGTACTTC. This chain uses TRBV5-6 with TRBJ2-7; D call uncertain. CDR3 length equals 13 residues. Between the trimmed V and J ends, which lost 0 bases and 2 bases, there was a span of 6 bases. CDR1 and CDR2 from the germline V gene are SGHDT and YYEEEE.

This clone appeared a few times. The rearrangement links TRBV19 to TRBJ2-7; D remains unclear. CDR1 is LNHDA and CDR2 is SQIVND in the germline V gene (reference sequence). Trimming removed 3 bases at V and 2 bases at J, with 11 bases between. The length of the CDR3 is 14 residues. The CDR3: CASSIEETAYEQYF. The CDR3 DNA is TGTGCCAGTAGTATCGAAGAAACTGCCTACGAGCAGTACTTC.

V is TRBV11-2 and J is TRBJ2-7; 9 nucleotides line up with TRBD1. This CDR3 has 14 residues. The ends lost 5 bases at V and 8 bases at J; junction bases unmatched: 10. Germline-derived CDR1 and CDR2 are SGHAT and FQNNGV. CDR3 protein: CASSGGDRATQQYF. The CDR3 DNA is TGTGCCAGCAGCGGGGGGGACAGGGCGACGCAGCAGTACTTC.

The V call is TRBV2, the J call TRBJ2-3, with 11 positions matching TRBD2. CDR3 size: 15 residues. The V gene end was trimmed by 9 bases and the J gene end by 1 base; junction bases not matched to a gene: 6. Germline-derived CDR1 and CDR2 are SNHLY and FYNNEI. CDR3 DNA sequence: TGTGCCAGAACTAGCGGGAGTAGAGGCACAGATACGCAGTATTTT. Translated: CARTSGSRGTDTQYF.

The chain links TRBV27 to TRBJ2-1, with TRBD2 identical over 8 bases. Germline values: CDR1 MNHEY, CDR2 SMNVEV (reference sequence). The junction had 6 bases not matched to a gene; V was cut back by 6 bases and J by 5 bases. The CDR3 contains 14 residues. CDR3 nucleotides: TGTGCCAGCAGCGGGACTAGACAAAACAATGAGCAGTTCTTC. It is translated as CASSGTRQNNEQFF.

The V gene is TRBV7-8, the J gene TRBJ2-5; D not certain. The CDR3 is 15 residues long. Trimming pared 1 base from V and 1 base from J, leaving 10 bases between. Per the germline V gene, CDR1 is SGHVS and CDR2 is FQNEAQ. The CDR3 region is CASSLGGGLQETQYF. The CDR3, as DNA: TGTGCCAGCAGCTTAGGAGGTGGCCTCCAAGAGACCCAGTACTTC.

This rearrangement joins TRBV2 to TRBJ1-1; D gene unclear. The CDR3 has 14 residues. The germline V gene has CDR1 SNHLY and CDR2 FYNNEI. The V and J ends lost 2 bases and 7 bases respectively, with 14 bases between them. CDR3 in DNA: TGTGCCAGCAGTGAAAGTAAGCCCGCGCATGAAGCTTTCTTT. It yields the protein CASSESKPAHEAFF.

The genes are TRBV28 and TRBJ2-5, with D tentatively TRBD1 (5 bases). CDR3 length equals 13 residues. V gave up 6 bases and J gave up 7 bases, with 15 bases separating them. The V gene's germline CDR1 is MDHEN and CDR2 SYDVKM. The DNA for the CDR3 is TGTGCCAGCAGCTTACAGGTTAAAGGGACCCAGTACTTC. Translated, it gives CASSLQVKGTQYF.

The chain has TRBV11-2 and TRBJ1-1, with TRBD1 as a possible D gene (5 bases). CDR1 and CDR2 from the germline V gene are SGHAT and FQNNGV. The CDR3 spans 12 residues. Trimming cost V 5 bases and J 8 bases, with 12 bases left between them. CDR3 DNA sequence: TGTGCCAGCAGCGACCTTAAGGGGGAAGCTTTCTTT. It specifies CASSDLKGEAFF. Full variable domain (rest looked up from reference TRBV11-2 and TRBJ1-1): EAGVAQSPRYKIIEKRQSVAFWCNPISGHATLYWYQQILGQGPKLLIQFQNNGVVDDSQLPKDRFSAERLKGVDSTLKIQPAKLEDSAVYLCASSDLKGEAFFGQGTRLTVV.

This chain uses TRBV30 with TRBJ1-1, with 7 bases fitting TRBD1. V lost 7 bases, J lost 6 bases, and 5 bases stayed unmatched. Germline V lookup: CDR1 GTSNPN, CDR2 SVGIG (reference sequence). This CDR3 has 11 amino acids. CDR3 DNA sequence: TGTGCCTTACAGGGGCCCTCTGAAGCTTTCTTT. This gives the protein CALQGPSEAFF.

The sample holds one count of this clone. This rearrangement joins TRBV5-8 to TRBJ2-1; tentatively, D is TRBD1 (5 bases). Trimming pared 5 bases from V and 2 bases from J, leaving 11 bases between. Looked up from germline, CDR1 is SGHTS and CDR2 is YDEGEE. CDR3 length: 14 amino acids. The CDR3 sequence: CASRGQPTYNEQFF. CDR3 in DNA: TGTGCCAGCAGGGGGCAACCTACCTACAATGAGCAGTTCTTC.

The genes are TRBV19 and TRBJ2-7; D is perhaps TRBD1 (6 bases). V gave up 7 bases and J gave up 7 bases, with 20 bases separating them. This CDR3 is built from 14 residues. Germline CDR1 is LNHDA and CDR2 is SQIVND (reference sequence). In DNA form, the CDR3 reads TGTGCCAGTACCCCGGACAGCCGTATGGGTGAGCAGTACTTC. Translating it yields CASTPDSRMGEQYF.

The V call is TRBV6-5, the J call TRBJ1-1; a weak D match, TRBD1 (5 bases). CDR1 is MNHEY and CDR2 is SVGAGI in the germline V gene. V was pared by 6 bases and J by 0 bases, with 14 bases between. The CDR3 is 15 residues long. The CDR3 reads CASRPRGLMNTEAFF. Here the CDR3 DNA reads TGTGCCAGCAGACCAAGGGGCCTCATGAACACTGAAGCTTTCTTT.

The chain couples TRBV6-5 to TRBJ2-5; TRBD2 matches at 8 bases. CDR1 and CDR2 from the germline V gene are MNHEY and SVGAGI. Trimming removed 4 bases from V and 5 bases from J; junction bases left unmatched: 9. This CDR3 contains 15 residues. CDR3 in DNA: TGTGCCAGCAGTTTTTCGGCGGGGGGCTTGGAGACCCAGTACTTC. Its protein product is CASSFSAGGLETQYF.

This clone was detected only once. The rearrangement links TRBV19 to TRBJ2-6; 7 bases agree with TRBD2. V lost 1 base and J lost 0; bases outside the gene matches: 3. CDR1 and CDR2 from the germline V gene are LNHDA and SQIVND (reference sequence). The CDR3 covers 17 residues. The CDR3 DNA sequence: TGTGCCAGTAGTATAGGGCGCGGGAGCTCTGGGGCCAACGTCCTGACTTTC. Translation: CASSIGRGSSGANVLTF.

The chain recombines TRBV7-9 with TRBJ2-3, with a possible D match to TRBD2 (6 bases). The CDR3 extends over 16 amino acids. Deletions cut 5 bases from V and 5 bases from J, with 20 bases between. In germline, CDR1 is SEHNR, CDR2 FQNEAQ (reference sequence). Here the CDR3 reads CASSLGDLHIQDTQYF. CDR3 DNA sequence: TGTGCCAGCAGCCTCGGGGACTTACACATACAAGATACGCAGTATTTT.

The rearrangement uses TRBV5-1 and TRBJ2-5; a weak D match, TRBD2 (7 bases). Germline CDR1 is SGHRS and CDR2 is YFSETQ. The CDR3 loop spans 15 amino acids. The V and J ends lost 5 bases and 5 bases respectively, with 19 bases between them. CDR3 protein: CASSPPTGRGETQYF. The CDR3, as DNA: TGCGCCAGCAGTCCTCCTACAGGGAGGGGTGAGACCCAGTACTTC. Supplemented by reference TRBV5-1 and TRBJ2-5, the full variable domain reads KAGVTQTPRYLIKTRGQQVTLSCSPISGHRSVSWYQQTPGQGLQFLFEYFSETQRNKGNFPGRFSGRQFSNSRSEMNVSTLELGDSALYLCASSPPTGRGETQYFGPGTRLLVL.

This clone occurred a few times. The V and J genes are TRBV5-1 and TRBJ1-2, with TRBD1 matching over 7 bases. This CDR3 spans 14 amino acids. Trimming took 3 bases from V and 1 from J; bases not matched to a gene: 3. Germline-derived CDR1 and CDR2 are SGHRS and YFSETQ. This CDR3 reads CASSWGQFNYGYTF. The CDR3 region has the DNA TGCGCCAGCAGCTGGGGACAGTTTAACTATGGCTACACCTTC.

This rearrangement joins TRBV27 to TRBJ1-5, with TRBD1 matching over 8 bases. The CDR3 loop spans 14 amino acids. The J segment lost 6 bases and the V segment lost 5 bases, leaving 6 bases of the junction unmatched. CDR1 MNHEY and CDR2 SMNVEV come from the germline V gene (reference sequence). CDR3 DNA sequence: TGTGCCAGCAGTGCGGGACAGGAGGGTCAGCCCCAGCATTTT. This gives the protein CASSAGQEGQPQHF.

The V gene is TRBV27, the J gene TRBJ2-3; weak D call: TRBD1 (6 bases). The CDR3 is 14 residues long. Germline V lookup: CDR1 MNHEY, CDR2 SMNVEV (reference sequence). V lost 5 bases and J lost 9, with 18 bases in between. The CDR3 here is CASSPGTQGLTQYF. CDR3 coding DNA: TGTGCCAGCAGTCCCGGGACACAGGGCCTGACGCAGTATTTT.

The CDR3 bases are TGTGCCAGCAGCCCTACTAGTCTTAGAACTGGTGGCGAAGCTTTCTTT. Translating gives CASSPTSLRTGGEAFF. V is TRBV7-9 and J is TRBJ1-1; D is undetermined. Germline CDR1 reads SEHNR; CDR2 reads FQNEAQ (reference sequence). This CDR3 spans 16 amino acids. Trimming shortened V by 5 bases and J by 8 bases, and 24 bases separated the two germline ends.

J is TRBJ1-1 and V is TRBV10-3; TRBD1 aligns across 7 bases. The V segment lost 11 bases and the J segment 1 base; nucleotides outside the gene matches: 7. This CDR3 has 13 amino acids. CDR1 and CDR2 (germline): ENHRY, SYGVKD. The CDR3 is CASQDRENTEAFF. CDR3 nucleotide sequence: TGTGCCTCCCAAGACAGGGAGAACACTGAAGCTTTCTTT.

The chain joins TRBV6-5 to TRBJ1-2; a weak D match, TRBD1 (5 bases). CDR1 is MNHEY and CDR2 is SVGAGI in the germline V gene. The CDR3 spans 15 residues. V dropped 6 bases and J dropped 3 bases, with 17 bases sitting between them. The DNA for the CDR3 is TGTGCCAGCAGCATATTCCAGGGAATCGACTATGGCTACACCTTC. This translates into CASSIFQGIDYGYTF.

This rearrangement joins TRBV7-3 to TRBJ2-1; 14 bases match TRBD2. V lost 5 bases to trimming and J lost 6 bases; unmatched junction nucleotides: 3. This CDR3 is built from 15 residues. Germline values: CDR1 SGHTA, CDR2 FQGTGA. The CDR3 sequence: CASSAGTSGSNEQFF. CDR3 DNA sequence: TGTGCCAGCAGCGCCGGGACTAGCGGGAGCAATGAGCAGTTCTTC.